Listed here is a single T cell receptor beta chain. Its specificity is unknown. Trimming removed 7 bases from V and 4 bases from J, with 11 bases in between. Germline CDR1 is MNHNS and CDR2 is SASEGT. This CDR3 region has 12 residues. These data belong to a study of pediatric ulcerative colitis. One to two pinch biopsies were taken from the rectum during colonoscopy. Ulcerative colitis patients received no immunosuppressive medication before the diagnostic colonoscopy. Broader study findings: No controls had the two rectal clonotypes shared by ulcerative colitis patients.

Sequenced by immunoSEQ multiplex PCR; TCRdb stores in-frame clones only, minus some. The sample holds tens of thousands of clones, 78% seen once. The sequence was collected from a girl aged 5 to 17 with moderate ulcerative colitis. Sequencing used gut tissue. V and J are TRBV6-1 and TRBJ2-7, with D perhaps given as TRBD1 or TRBD2 (5 bases each). Here the CDR3 reads CASTGQFYEQYF. In DNA, the CDR3 is TGTGCCAGCACGGGGCAATTTTACGAGCAGTACTTC.